The clone carrying this TCR beta chain came up many times. The antigen remains unidentified. The authors made TCR cDNA by 5'RACE template switching, adding a universal primer site and UMIs. TCRdb passed the 5' RACE reads through MiXCR, listing each CDR3 protein once. The table includes 170,000 or so distinct CDR3 sequences, approximately 6.2% detected once. This specimen comes from a study of T cells after yellow fever vaccination. CDR3 size: 12 residues. The ends were cut back, 5 bases at V and 6 bases at J, with 11 bases in the middle. Germline V gives CDR1 LGHNA, CDR2 YNFKEQ. Study-wide points: FACS-sorted repertoires could contain abundant clonotypes contaminating from the bulk population.

This chain joins TRBV4-2 and TRBJ2-7; D is unclear. The sample in question was CD4+ T cells sorted from PBMCs, obtained on the day of the first yellow fever vaccination. The TCR comes from a man between 18 and 29 years old who received the YFV17D yellow fever vaccine. In DNA, the CDR3 is TGTGCCAGCAGCTATTCGTCGGGCGAGCAGTACTTC. It codes for CASSYSSGEQYF.